A single sample gave rise to the 28 T cell receptor beta chains below, sequenced in a study of OX40 agonist ivuxolimab in advanced cancers. The data were produced by immunoSEQ multiplex PCR, yet TCRdb's version contains in-frame clones alone and is incomplete. The sample records over 45,000 clones, 83% being singletons. Sequencing was performed on CD4+ or CD8+ T cells sorted from blood, taken in a trial of the OX40 agonist ivuxolimab. Receptor source: an adult with an advanced solid tumor such as melanoma, head and neck, liver or kidney cancer.

The V and J genes are TRBV7-7 and TRBJ2-1, with 11 bases that match TRBD2. Germline CDR1 reads SSHAT; CDR2 reads FNYEAQ (reference sequence). CDR3 size: 17 residues. The V and J ends lost 4 bases and 6 bases, in that order; junction bases with no gene match: 11. CDR3 amino acids: CASSSNYGLAGLNEQFF. The CDR3 nucleotides read TGTGCCAGCAGCTCGAACTATGGACTAGCGGGTCTCAATGAGCAGTTCTTC. Filled out from reference TRBV7-7 and TRBJ2-1, the complete variable domain reads GAGVSQSPRYKVTKRGQDVTLRCDPISSHATLYWYQQALGQGPEFLTYFNYEAQPDKSGLPSDRFSAERPEGSISTLTIQRTEQRDSAMYRCASSSNYGLAGLNEQFFGPGTRLTVL.

This clone has only one observation. V and J are TRBV6-5 and TRBJ1-4; the D gene is possibly TRBD1 (6 bases). Germline V gene lookup returns CDR1 MNHEY and CDR2 SVGAGI. The germline V and J ends were trimmed by 0 bases and 3 bases, with 11 bases remaining between them. The CDR3 contains 16 residues. CDR3 DNA sequence: TGTGCCAGCAGTTACTCAAGGACAGACGCTAATGAAAAACTGTTTTTT. It codes for CASSYSRTDANEKLFF.

This clone was counted only a few times. V is TRBV2 and J is TRBJ1-1, with D possibly TRBD1 on 5 matching bases. CDR1 is SNHLY, CDR2 FYNNEI, per germline. V was clipped by 4 bases and J by 2 bases, with 8 bases between them. CDR3 length equals 13 residues. The CDR3 reads CASSVGENTEAFF. The DNA of the CDR3 is TGTGCCAGCAGTGTAGGGGAAAACACTGAAGCTTTCTTT.

The chain carries TRBV21-1 and TRBJ1-2. TRBV21-1 is shown as a pseudogene. The CDR3 sequence is 13 residues long. CDR3 DNA: TGTGCCAGCAGCAAAAGAGAAAACTATGGCTACACCTTC. Protein sequence: CASSKRENYGYTF.

The DNA for the CDR3 is TGTGCCAGCAGCTTGAATTTGCGGGGGAACTACGAGCAGTACTTC. Translating gives CASSLNLRGNYEQYF. V usage is TRBV5-6 and J usage is TRBJ2-7, with 7 bases lining up with TRBD2. The V segment lost 1 base and the J segment 3 bases; nucleotides outside the gene matches: 7. CDR1 is SGHDT and CDR2 is YYEEEE in the germline V gene. CDR3 length: 15 amino acids.

The rearrangement links TRBV5-1 to TRBJ2-3, with 11 bases lining up with TRBD1. CDR3 length: 16 residues. Trimming removed 2 bases from V and 4 bases from J; junction bases left unmatched: 6. Germline V gene lookup returns CDR1 SGHRS and CDR2 YFSETQ. The CDR3 region is CASSFSGTGGADTQYF. In nucleotides, the CDR3 is TGCGCCAGCAGCTTTTCCGGGACAGGGGGAGCAGATACGCAGTATTTT.

This sequence joins TRBV6-5 and TRBJ1-5, with D possibly matching TRBD1 (5 bases). The CDR3 is 15 amino acids. The V end lost 2 bases, the J end lost 4 bases, and 12 bases lay between the germline ends. The germline V gene encodes CDR1 MNHEY and CDR2 SVGAGI. The CDR3 region is CASSYRRGGNQPQHF. CDR3 sequence (DNA): TGTGCCAGCAGTTACCGGAGGGGTGGAAATCAGCCCCAGCATTTT.

V gene TRBV5-6 combines with J gene TRBJ1-4; 8 bases line up with TRBD1. Germline CDR1 SGHDT, CDR2 YYEEEE. This CDR3 is 15 amino acids long. Trimming removed 5 bases from V and 5 bases from J; junction bases left unmatched: 8. The CDR3 loop is CASSAQGVANEKLFF. As DNA, the CDR3 is TGTGCCAGCAGTGCACAGGGGGTTGCAAATGAAAAACTGTTTTTT.

The rearrangement joins TRBV7-8 to TRBJ2-3; the D call may be TRBD1 or TRBD2 (5 bases each). The CDR3 runs to 12 residues. V lost 1 base to trimming and J lost 12 bases, with 11 bases between them. CDR1 is SGHVS, CDR2 FQNEAQ, per germline. CDR3 protein: CASSLDRGPQYF. The CDR3 region has the DNA TGTGCCAGCAGCTTAGACCGGGGACCCCAGTATTTT. The entire variable domain, with the rest obtained from reference TRBV7-8 and TRBJ2-3, is as follows: GAGVSQSPRYKVAKRGQDVALRCDPISGHVSLFWYQQALGQGPEFLTYFQNEAQLDKSGLPSDRFFAERPEGSVSTLKIQRTQQEDSAVYLCASSLDRGPQYFGPGTRLTVL.

This clone was seen a handful of times. CDR3 nucleotide sequence: TGTGCCAGCAGCCAGGGGTGGACAGGGACGGACGAGCAGTACTTC. Its translation is CASSQGWTGTDEQYF. The chain carries TRBV7-9 and TRBJ2-7, with 8 bases fitting TRBD1. Per germline, CDR1 SEHNR and CDR2 FQNEAQ (reference sequence). There are 15 residues in the CDR3. V lost 5 bases and J lost 5; bases outside the gene matches: 11.

This chain connects TRBV30 to TRBJ1-5; unclear D gene. This CDR3 comprises 12 residues. The germline V and J ends were trimmed by 2 bases and 6 bases, with 8 bases remaining between them. Germline-derived CDR1 and CDR2 are GTSNPN and SVGIG (reference sequence). The DNA for the CDR3 is TGTGCCTGGAGTTTCTCCGGTCAGCCCCAGCATTTT. It encodes CAWSFSGQPQHF.

This chain joins TRBV18 and TRBJ2-3, with 9 bases that match TRBD1. J lost 5 bases, V lost 2 bases, and 5 bases had no gene match. From germline, CDR1 is KGHSH and CDR2 LQKENI. The length of the CDR3 is 15 residues. Here the CDR3 reads CASSPEQGARDTQYF. The CDR3, as DNA: TGTGCCAGCTCACCAGAACAGGGGGCTAGAGATACGCAGTATTTT.

This clone occurred a few times. This chain uses TRBV5-1 with TRBJ2-7, with TRBD1 matching over 9 bases. The CDR3 covers 15 residues. J was trimmed by 5 bases and V by 0 bases; bases with no gene match: 6. Per germline, CDR1 SGHRS and CDR2 YFSETQ. The CDR3 coding sequence is TGCGCCAGCAGCTTGGCCGGGACAGGGACCAACGAGCAGTACTTC. Its translation: CASSLAGTGTNEQYF. The full variable domain, its missing parts supplied by reference TRBV5-1 and TRBJ2-7, is KAGVTQTPRYLIKTRGQQVTLSCSPISGHRSVSWYQQTPGQGLQFLFEYFSETQRNKGNFPGRFSGRQFSNSRSEMNVSTLELGDSALYLCASSLAGTGTNEQYFGPGTRLTVT.

CDR3 nucleotides: TGTGCCAGCAGCCACTCCCATCGCAATCAGCCCCAGCATTTT. It encodes CASSHSHRNQPQHF. The chain links TRBV27 to TRBJ1-5; D not resolved. Per germline, CDR1 MNHEY and CDR2 SMNVEV (reference sequence). Trimming took 6 bases from V and 2 from J, leaving 11 bases between them. The CDR3 covers 14 residues.

The chain carries TRBV18 and TRBJ1-1; D not certain. V shed 4 bases and J shed 3 bases, with 15 bases lying between them. Germline values: CDR1 KGHSH, CDR2 LQKENI. The CDR3 has 15 residues. CDR3 sequence reads: CASSRTVGSYTEAFF. The CDR3 region has the DNA TGTGCCAGCTCACGAACCGTTGGCAGCTACACTGAAGCTTTCTTT.

The chain is built from TRBV19 and TRBJ1-6; D is uncertain. CDR1 LNHDA and CDR2 SQIVND come from the germline V gene (reference sequence). CDR3 length: 14 residues. Trimming took off 10 bases at V and 7 bases at J, with 17 bases between the two ends. CDR3 DNA: TGTGCCACCACCCCGGGGTTTGGGAATTCACCCCTCCACTTT. Its translation is CATTPGFGNSPLHF.

This clone was picked up a small number of times. The chain is built from TRBV19 and TRBJ2-3; D possibly matches TRBD1 or TRBD2 (5 bases each). Germline V lookup: CDR1 LNHDA, CDR2 SQIVND (reference sequence). The CDR3 consists of 16 residues. V dropped 4 bases and J dropped 2 bases, with 16 bases sitting between them. CDR3 loop: CASSKKWDGATDTQYF. The CDR3 DNA is TGTGCCAGTAGTAAAAAGTGGGACGGAGCCACAGATACGCAGTATTTT.

The V gene is TRBV6-5, the J gene TRBJ2-7, with a weak D call TRBD2 (6 bases). The CDR3 consists of 11 residues. The ends were cut back, 6 bases at V and 6 bases at J, with 9 bases in the middle. Germline loops: CDR1 MNHEY, CDR2 SVGAGI. The CDR3 protein is CASSGGLEQYF. In DNA form, the CDR3 reads TGTGCCAGCAGCGGGGGTCTCGAGCAGTACTTC.

In this sample, this clone turned up a few times. This chain joins TRBV28 and TRBJ2-7; D might be TRBD1 (5 bases). The CDR3 runs to 14 residues. Trimming took off 6 bases at V and 2 bases at J, with 14 bases between the two ends. The germline CDR1 and CDR2 sequences are MDHEN and SYDVKM. The CDR3 loop reads CASSTLRAAYEQYF. In nucleotides, the CDR3 is TGTGCCAGCAGCACGCTCAGGGCCGCCTACGAGCAGTACTTC. Based on the CDR3 plus reference TRBV28 and TRBJ2-7, the full variable domain is DVKVTQSSRYLVKRTGEKVFLECVQDMDHENMFWYRQDPGLGLRLIYFSYDVKMKEKGDIPEGYSVSREKKERFSLILESASTNQTSMYLCASSTLRAAYEQYFGPGTRLTVT.

The chain joins TRBV5-1 to TRBJ2-7, with a weak D call TRBD1 (6 bases). The CDR3 contains 16 residues. Germline lookup yields CDR1 SGHRS and CDR2 YFSETQ. Trimming shortened V by 4 bases and J by 6 bases, and 23 bases separated the two germline ends. The CDR3 spells CASSPEGVAVGAEQYF. Written as DNA, the CDR3 is TGCGCCAGCAGCCCCGAGGGTGTGGCCGTGGGGGCCGAGCAGTACTTC.

The chain employs TRBV4-1 and TRBJ2-2; 7 nucleotides line up with TRBD1. Per the germline V gene, CDR1 is MGHRA and CDR2 is YSYEKL. The CDR3 totals 17 residues. With V trimmed by 4 bases and J by 0 bases, 8 bases remained unmatched. The CDR3 nucleotides are TGCGCCAGCAGCCCACCCGACAGGGCTGCGAACACCGGGGAGCTGTTTTTT. Translation gives CASSPPDRAANTGELFF.

The rearrangement uses TRBV2 and TRBJ2-7, with 9 nucleotides matching TRBD2. V dropped 5 bases and J dropped 5; count of bases not matched to a gene: 22. This CDR3 is built from 19 residues. Per the germline V gene, CDR1 is SNHLY and CDR2 is FYNNEI. For the CDR3, the DNA is TGTGCCAGCAGTCTCAAGTCCAGTCCGTGGACTAGCGATGCCAACGAGCAGTACTTC. It codes for CASSLKSSPWTSDANEQYF.

The chain employs TRBV27 and TRBJ1-2; D call uncertain. The CDR3 has 10 residues. Germline CDR1 MNHEY, CDR2 SMNVEV (reference sequence). The V end was cut by 6 bases, the J end by 4 bases, with 3 bases between. CDR3 sequence: CASSLYGYTF. As DNA, the CDR3 is TGTGCCAGCAGCCTCTATGGCTACACCTTC.

The CDR3 loop reads CASTSGPSYGYTF. In DNA, the CDR3 is TGTGCCAGCACTAGTGGGCCATCATATGGCTACACCTTC. This chain connects TRBV28 to TRBJ1-2; D is unresolved. The germline V gene encodes CDR1 MDHEN and CDR2 SYDVKM. CDR3 size: 13 residues. V lost 7 bases, J lost 5 bases, and 14 bases lay in between.

J is TRBJ2-3 and V is TRBV28; the match to TRBD2 covers 14 bases. This CDR3 is 16 amino acids long. With 5 bases clipped from V and 1 base from J, the junction kept 2 bases outside the gene matches. The germline CDR1 and CDR2 sequences are MDHEN and SYDVKM. The CDR3 protein is CASSPGLAGGTDTQYF. CDR3 coding DNA: TGTGCCAGCAGTCCGGGACTAGCGGGGGGCACAGATACGCAGTATTTT.

This chain joins TRBV5-6 and TRBJ1-4; TRBD1 might be the D (5 bases). The CDR3 has 14 residues. Looked up from germline, CDR1 is SGHDT and CDR2 is YYEEEE. Trimming took off 4 bases at V and 8 bases at J, with 15 bases between the two ends. The chain's CDR3 is CASSGAGRREKLFF. The CDR3 coding sequence is TGTGCCAGCAGCGGAGCAGGGAGGAGGGAAAAACTGTTTTTT.

The gene calls are TRBV28 and TRBJ1-2; 9 bases agree with TRBD1. Trimming removed 10 bases from V and 0 bases from J; junction bases left unmatched: 18. The V gene's germline CDR1 is MDHEN and CDR2 SYDVKM. This CDR3 has 18 amino acids. For the CDR3, the DNA is TGTGCCACTCAAACAGGGGGCTATCGACCTATAGCTAACTATGGCTACACCTTC. Protein sequence: CATQTGGYRPIANYGYTF.

This clone has only a few counts. The chain is built from TRBV19 and TRBJ2-7, with D perhaps matching TRBD1 (6 bases). V was pared by 2 bases and J by 1 base, with 9 bases between. Germline assignment: CDR1 LNHDA and CDR2 SQIVND (reference sequence). There are 14 residues in the CDR3. The CDR3 sequence is CASSIKTGSYEQYF. The CDR3 DNA reads TGTGCCAGTAGTATAAAGACAGGTTCCTACGAGCAGTACTTC.